The 3 T cell receptor beta chains below were found in one sample sequenced in a study of blood T cells in healthy people across ages. PCR was performed a second time for about 6 to 12 cycles using a sample-barcoded 5' primer and a J-beta primer mix. TCRdb itself ran the 5' RACE reads through MiXCR, one entry per CDR3 protein. The profile shows roughly 1,000,000 distinct CDR3 sequences, about 23% of them singletons. This sample was also put to use in a study of T cells of mothers and their children.

Sample: blood. The receptors here all came from a girl aged 2-10 years in good health.

This clonotype has only a few counts. One end of the junction does not line up with germline, which may come from a read error. The genes are TRBV7-7 and TRBJ2-1; D is tentatively TRBD1 or TRBD2 (5 bases each). The CDR3 length is 17 residues. Germline lookup yields CDR1 SSHAT and CDR2 FNYEAQ (reference sequence). In nucleotides, the CDR3 is TGTGCTAGCAGCTTGGCATCCCCGGGACGGGTTTACAATGAGCAGTTCTTC. It encodes CASSLASPGRVYNEQFF. Complete variable domain (other parts from reference TRBV7-7 and TRBJ2-1): GAGVSQSPRYKVTKRGQDVTLRCDPISSHATLYWYQQALGQGPEFLTYFNYEAQPDKSGLPSDRFSAERPEGSISTLTIQRTEQRDSAMYRCASSLASPGRVYNEQFFGPGTRLTVL.

The rearrangement uses TRBV18 and TRBJ2-7; no reliable D call. The ends were cut back, 6 bases at V and 4 bases at J, with 10 bases in the middle. Germline assignment: CDR1 KGHSH and CDR2 LQKENI. CDR3 size: 12 residues. The CDR3 region is CASSRERYEQYF. The CDR3 region has the DNA TGTGCCAGCTCCCGAGAACGGTACGAGCAGTACTTC.

The chain combines TRBV13 with TRBJ1-1; possible D gene TRBD1, 5 bases. Trimming removed 3 bases at V and 3 bases at J, with 14 bases between. Germline V gene data show CDR1 as PRHDT and CDR2 as FYEKMQ (reference sequence). This CDR3 has 15 amino acids. The CDR3 coding sequence is TGTGCCAGCAGCTTCAATATAAAAGGGGACACTGAAGCTTTCTTT. Protein product: CASSFNIKGDTEAFF.